This T cell receptor beta chain stems from a study of blood T cell repertoires in COVID-19. On the study more broadly: Donors in the United States, Italy and Spain gave samples during acute or convalescent COVID-19. Sample material is recorded as cDNA or gDNA derived from T cells, B-cell-depleted T cells, or PBMCs.

With 6 bases removed from V and 7 bases from J, the gap between germline ends came to 16 bases. The germline gives CDR1 SQVTM, CDR2 ANQGSEA. The CDR3 runs to 14 residues. In the authors' methods: Counts of nucleated cells, estimated from reference gene primer amplification, were obtained. TCRdb's table, derived via immunoSEQ multiplex PCR, lists solely in-frame clones and lacks some. The V and J calls and clone size were taken over from that table, and D and trimming were inferred from the DNA. Here the sample spans about 77,000 clones, around 90% being singletons. Sample: peripheral blood. The chain is built from TRBV29-1 and TRBJ1-6, with D unresolved. The clonotype comes from a woman older than 75 with active or convalescent COVID-19. The CDR3 here is CSVRTGIQNSPLHF. The CDR3 DNA reads TGCAGCGTGAGAACCGGGATCCAGAATTCACCCCTCCACTTT.